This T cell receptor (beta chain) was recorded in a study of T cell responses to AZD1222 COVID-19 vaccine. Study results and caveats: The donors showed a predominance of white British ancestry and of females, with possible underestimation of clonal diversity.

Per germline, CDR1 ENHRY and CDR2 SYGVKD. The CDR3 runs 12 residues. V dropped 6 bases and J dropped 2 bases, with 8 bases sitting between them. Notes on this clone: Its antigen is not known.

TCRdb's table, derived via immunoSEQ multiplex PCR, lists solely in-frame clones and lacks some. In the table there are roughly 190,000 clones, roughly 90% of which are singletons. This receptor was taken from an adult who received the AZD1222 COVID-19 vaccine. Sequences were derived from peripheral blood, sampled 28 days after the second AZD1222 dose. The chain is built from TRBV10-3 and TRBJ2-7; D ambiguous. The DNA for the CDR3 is TGTGCCATCAGGGACCCAGCCTACGAGCAGTACTTC. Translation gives CAIRDPAYEQYF.